This TCR beta chain comes out of a study of blood T cell repertoires in COVID-19. Original processing methods: Reference gene primers were amplified, and this amplification served to estimate nucleated cell counts. Clones were sequenced by immunoSEQ multiplex PCR, and TCRdb holds only the in-frame ones, with some missing. That table is the source of V, J and clone size, and D and trimming were worked out from the DNA. Of about 300,000 clones listed, around 84% were seen once; the top ten hold roughly 1.3%. The CDR3 has 15 amino acids. Germline loops: CDR1 SGHNT, CDR2 YYREEE (reference sequence). Trimming took 5 bases from V and 1 from J, leaving 15 bases between them.

The material sequenced was peripheral blood. This chain links TRBV5-4 with TRBJ1-1; TRBD1 might be the D (5 bases). The clonotype comes from a man aged 65 to 85 with acute or convalescent COVID-19. CDR3 nucleotides: TGTGCCAGCAGTTGGTTAGGGGCGCCGAACACTGAAGCTTTCTTT. It codes for CASSWLGAPNTEAFF.